This T cell receptor beta chain was retrieved from a study of blood T cell repertoires in COVID-19. CDR1 and CDR2 (germline): SGHTA, FQGTGA. CDR3 length: 14 amino acids. V lost 4 bases to trimming and J lost 6 bases; unmatched junction nucleotides: 5. Sequencing was performed with immunoSEQ multiplex PCR; in TCRdb, only in-frame clones are kept and a portion is missing. The sample consists of 200,000 to 250,000 clones, around 82% of them appearing once. The sequencing sample was made of peripheral blood. The V call is TRBV7-3, the J call TRBJ2-3, with 9 bases that match TRBD1. The sequence was collected from a woman of 80 years or more with acute or convalescent COVID-19. As DNA, the CDR3 is TGTGCCAGCAGCTACACTACAGGGGGCGATACGCAGTATTTT. Translating it yields CASSYTTGGDTQYF.